The rows below give T cell receptor beta chains drawn from one sample of a study of cytomegalovirus exposure and HLA in healthy donors. Only in-frame clones appear in the TCRdb table, and some are missing; sequencing was by immunoSEQ multiplex PCR. The sample records about 110,000 clones, 76% being singletons. Sequenced material: PBMCs. The receptors were gathered from a man aged 30 to 39 in good health and CMV-seropositive. CDR3s include the opening cysteine and the closing phenylalanine or tryptophan. D genes are given only for firm matches. A clone size is listed for some rows: how often the clone was seen (once, few, many), or a class if it is expanded.

D	J	size	V	CDR3	DNA
TRBD2	TRBJ2-1	NA	TRBV11-2	CASSPGLAGPYNEQFF	TGTGCCAGCAGCCCCGGACTAGCGGGGCCATACAATGAGCAGTTCTTC
NA	TRBJ1-1	NA	TRBV6-5	CASSTGRTEAFF	TGTGCCAGTTCGACAGGTCGGACTGAAGCTTTCTTT
NA	TRBJ1-4	NA	TRBV28	CASSLGGALGEKLFF	TGTGCCAGCAGTTTAGGGGGGGCTCTGGGGGAAAAACTGTTTTTT
TRBD2	TRBJ2-5	NA	TRBV9	CASTKGTSGEGETQYF	TGTGCCAGCACCAAAGGGACTAGCGGGGAAGGGGAGACCCAGTACTTC
TRBD1	TRBJ1-2	NA	TRBV5-1	CASSTLPQGDGYTF	TGCGCCAGCAGCACCCTCCCCCAGGGGGATGGCTACACCTTC
TRBD1	TRBJ2-2	NA	TRBV7-9	CASSLRQGAGTGELFF	TGTGCCAGCAGCTTAAGGCAGGGGGCAGGCACCGGGGAGCTGTTTTTT
NA	TRBJ2-7	NA	TRBV7-9	CASSFAGRSYEQYF	TGTGCCAGCAGCTTCGCAGGGAGGTCCTACGAGCAGTACTTC
NA	TRBJ2-7	NA	TRBV28	CASSAPLKSSYEQYF	TGTGCCAGCAGTGCACCTCTAAAAAGCTCCTACGAGCAGTACTTC
NA	TRBJ2-7	NA	TRBV7-9	CASSEGGQGLYEQYF	TGTGCCAGCAGCGAAGGAGGGCAGGGTCTCTACGAGCAGTACTTC
NA	TRBJ1-2	NA	TRBV20-1	CSATSGREYTF	TGCAGTGCTACCAGTGGGAGGGAATACACCTTC
TRBD2	TRBJ2-5	once	TRBV27	CASSSAAGGQETQYF	TGTGCCAGCAGTTCTGCGGCGGGGGGGCAAGAGACCCAGTACTTC
NA	TRBJ2-7	few	TRBV6-6	CASSGVGEEQYF	TGTGCCAGCAGTGGGGTTGGGGAGGAGCAGTACTTC
NA	TRBJ1-3	NA	TRBV30	CAGTGLRNTIYF	TGTGCCGGAACGGGGTTAAGAAACACCATATATTTT
NA	TRBJ2-3	NA	TRBV6-5	CASKPGLSTDTQYF	TGTGCCAGCAAACCGGGACTTAGCACAGATACGCAGTATTTT
NA	TRBJ1-3	few	TRBV7-9	CASRVDTNSGNTIYF	TGTGCCAGCAGGGTGGACACCAACTCTGGAAACACCATATATTTT
TRBD1	TRBJ1-1	NA	TRBV7-7	CASSFTSRQGATEAFF	TGTGCTAGCAGCTTTACGAGCCGACAGGGGGCAACTGAAGCTTTCTTT
TRBD1	TRBJ2-5	NA	TRBV10-3	CAISYGTGGRETQYF	TGTGCCATCAGTTACGGGACAGGGGGCCGGGAGACCCAGTACTTC
NA	TRBJ2-7	NA	TRBV5-6	CASSWGGPQSSYEQYF	TGTGCCAGCAGCTGGGGAGGCCCTCAGAGCTCCTACGAGCAGTACTTC
NA	TRBJ2-3	NA	TRBV27	CASRLTDTQYF	TGTGCCAGCAGACTAACAGATACGCAGTATTTT
NA	TRBJ1-2	NA	TRBV5-1	CASSLDRTASYGYTF	TGCGCCAGCAGCTTGGACCGGACAGCGAGCTATGGCTACACCTTC
NA	TRBJ2-1	NA	TRBV13	CASSWDNHNEQFF	TGTGCCAGCAGCTGGGACAATCACAATGAGCAGTTCTTC
NA	TRBJ1-5	NA	TRBV30	CAWSVRRGQPQHF	TGTGCCTGGAGTGTACGCAGGGGTCAGCCCCAGCATTTT
NA	TRBJ2-4	NA	TRBV4-3	CASSQEFGAPRYF	TGCGCCAGCAGCCAAGAATTTGGGGCTCCGCGGTACTTC
TRBD2	TRBJ2-7	NA	TRBV9	CASSVAGGVNYEQYF	TGTGCCAGCAGCGTAGCGGGGGGGGTTAACTACGAGCAGTACTTC
NA	TRBJ2-2	NA	TRBV29-1	CSVEDPSSGYTGELFF	TGCAGCGTTGAAGACCCCTCATCGGGATACACCGGGGAGCTGTTTTTT
NA	TRBJ1-1	NA	TRBV18	CASSPDARPTADTEAFF	TGTGCCAGCTCACCAGATGCCCGCCCCACGGCGGACACTGAAGCTTTCTTT
TRBD1	TRBJ1-1	NA	TRBV4-3	CASSQVPEGATEAFF	TGCGCCAGCAGCCAAGTCCCGGAGGGGGCAACTGAAGCTTTCTTT
NA	TRBJ1-5	NA	TRBV28	CASSFGRPFNQPQHF	TGTGCCAGCAGTTTTGGCAGGCCTTTCAATCAGCCCCAGCATTTT